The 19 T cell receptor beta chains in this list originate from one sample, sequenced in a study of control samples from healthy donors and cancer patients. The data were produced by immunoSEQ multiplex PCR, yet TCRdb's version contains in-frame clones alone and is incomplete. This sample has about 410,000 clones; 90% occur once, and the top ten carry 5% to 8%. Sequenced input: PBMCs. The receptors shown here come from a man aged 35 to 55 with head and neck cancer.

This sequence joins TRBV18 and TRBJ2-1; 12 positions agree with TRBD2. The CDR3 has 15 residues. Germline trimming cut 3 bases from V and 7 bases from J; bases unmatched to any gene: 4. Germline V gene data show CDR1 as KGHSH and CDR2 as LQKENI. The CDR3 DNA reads TGTGCCAGCTCACCCCTAGCGGGAGGGCCTAATGAGCAGTTCTTC. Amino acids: CASSPLAGGPNEQFF.

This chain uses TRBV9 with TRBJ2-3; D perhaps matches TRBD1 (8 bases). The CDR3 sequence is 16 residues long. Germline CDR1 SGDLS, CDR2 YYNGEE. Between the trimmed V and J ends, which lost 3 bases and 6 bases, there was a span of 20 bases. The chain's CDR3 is CASSADRGGITDTQYF. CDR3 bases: TGTGCCAGCAGCGCCGACAGGGGAGGGATAACTGATACGCAGTATTTT.

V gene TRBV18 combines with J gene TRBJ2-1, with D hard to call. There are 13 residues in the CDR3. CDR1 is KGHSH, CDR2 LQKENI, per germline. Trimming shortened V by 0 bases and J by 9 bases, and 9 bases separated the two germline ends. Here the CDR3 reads CASSPPKDAEQFF. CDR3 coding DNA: TGTGCCAGCTCACCACCAAAGGACGCTGAGCAGTTCTTC.

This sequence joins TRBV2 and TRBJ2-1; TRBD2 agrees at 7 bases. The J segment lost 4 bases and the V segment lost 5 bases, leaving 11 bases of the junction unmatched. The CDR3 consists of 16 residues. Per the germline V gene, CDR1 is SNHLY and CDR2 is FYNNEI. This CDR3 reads CASSLSRGSGYNEQFF. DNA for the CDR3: TGTGCCAGCAGTCTCTCGCGGGGGAGCGGTTACAATGAGCAGTTCTTC.

The CDR3 DNA reads as TGTGCCAGCAGCTTTGGCAGGAGCACAGATACGCAGTATTTT. It encodes CASSFGRSTDTQYF. The chain is built from TRBV9 and TRBJ2-3; D remains unclear. The V gene lost 4 bases and the J gene lost 0 bases, with 9 bases spanning the gap. Germline V lookup: CDR1 SGDLS, CDR2 YYNGEE. The CDR3 spans 14 residues.

The CDR3 region has the DNA TGTGCCAGCAGCCACCCTCCTCCGGGCGAGCAGTACTTC. Amino acids: CASSHPPPGEQYF. This sequence joins TRBV6-5 and TRBJ2-7; D unclear. This CDR3 contains 13 residues. Germline CDR1 MNHEY, CDR2 SVGAGI. Trimming left V 6 bases short and J 6 bases short, with 15 bases between.

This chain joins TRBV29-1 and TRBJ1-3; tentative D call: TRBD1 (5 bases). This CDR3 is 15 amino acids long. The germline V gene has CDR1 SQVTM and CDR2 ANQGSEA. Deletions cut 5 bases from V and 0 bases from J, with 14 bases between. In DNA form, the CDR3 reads TGCAGCGTTAGGGGAAGGGCCTCCTCTGGAAACACCATATATTTT. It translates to CSVRGRASSGNTIYF.

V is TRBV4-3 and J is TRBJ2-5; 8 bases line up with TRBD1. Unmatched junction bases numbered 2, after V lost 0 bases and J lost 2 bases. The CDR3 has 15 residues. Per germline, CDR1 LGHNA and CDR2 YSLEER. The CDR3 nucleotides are TGCGCCAGCAGCCAAGATTACAGGGGGCAAGAGACCCAGTACTTC. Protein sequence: CASSQDYRGQETQYF.

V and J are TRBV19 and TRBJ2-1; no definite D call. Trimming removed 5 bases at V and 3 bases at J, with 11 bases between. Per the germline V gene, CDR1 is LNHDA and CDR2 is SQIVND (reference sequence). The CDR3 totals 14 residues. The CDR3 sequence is CASSLGWIYNEQFF. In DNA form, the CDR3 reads TGTGCCAGTAGTCTCGGCTGGATCTACAATGAGCAGTTCTTC.

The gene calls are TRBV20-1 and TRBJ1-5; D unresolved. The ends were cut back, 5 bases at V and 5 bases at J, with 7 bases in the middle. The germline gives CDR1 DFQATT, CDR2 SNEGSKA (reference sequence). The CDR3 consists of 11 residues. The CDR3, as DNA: TGCAGTGCTCGTAGGGATCAGCCCCAGCATTTT. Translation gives CSARRDQPQHF.

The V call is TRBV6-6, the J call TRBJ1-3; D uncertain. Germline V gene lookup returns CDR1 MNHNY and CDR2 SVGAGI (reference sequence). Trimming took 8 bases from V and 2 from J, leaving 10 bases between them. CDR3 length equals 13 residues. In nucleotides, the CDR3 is TGTGCCAGCGGTGTGGGGACTGGAAACACCATATATTTT. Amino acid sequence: CASGVGTGNTIYF.

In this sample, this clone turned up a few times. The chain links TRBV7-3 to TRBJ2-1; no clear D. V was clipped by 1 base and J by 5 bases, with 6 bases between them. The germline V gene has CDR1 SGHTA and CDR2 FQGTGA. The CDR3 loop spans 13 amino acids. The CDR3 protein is CASSLSRDNEQFF. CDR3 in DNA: TGTGCCAGCAGCTTAAGTCGGGACAATGAGCAGTTCTTC.

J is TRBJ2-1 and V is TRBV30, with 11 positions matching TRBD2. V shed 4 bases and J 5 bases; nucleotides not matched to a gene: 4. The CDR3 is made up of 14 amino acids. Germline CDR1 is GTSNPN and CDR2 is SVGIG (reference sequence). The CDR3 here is CAWTPGLADNEQFF. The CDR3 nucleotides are TGTGCCTGGACCCCGGGACTAGCGGACAATGAGCAGTTCTTC.

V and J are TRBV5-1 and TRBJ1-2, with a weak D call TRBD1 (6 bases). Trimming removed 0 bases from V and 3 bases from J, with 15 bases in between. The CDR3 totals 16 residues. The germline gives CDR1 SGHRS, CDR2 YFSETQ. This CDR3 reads CASSLAWGARDYGYTF. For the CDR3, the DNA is TGCGCCAGCAGCTTGGCCTGGGGGGCCAGGGACTATGGCTACACCTTC.

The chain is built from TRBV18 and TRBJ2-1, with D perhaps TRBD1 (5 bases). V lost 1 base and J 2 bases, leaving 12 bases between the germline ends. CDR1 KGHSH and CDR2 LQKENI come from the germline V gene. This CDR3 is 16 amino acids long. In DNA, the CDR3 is TGTGCCAGCTCACCACGACAGCAAGTTGCCTACAATGAGCAGTTCTTC. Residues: CASSPRQQVAYNEQFF.

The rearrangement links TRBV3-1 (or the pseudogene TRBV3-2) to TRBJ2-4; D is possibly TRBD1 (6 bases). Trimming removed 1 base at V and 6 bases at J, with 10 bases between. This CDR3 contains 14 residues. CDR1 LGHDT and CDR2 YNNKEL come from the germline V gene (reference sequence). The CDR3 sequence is CASSQAEGGNIQYF. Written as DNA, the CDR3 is TGTGCCAGCAGCCAAGCGGAAGGGGGAAACATTCAGTACTTC.

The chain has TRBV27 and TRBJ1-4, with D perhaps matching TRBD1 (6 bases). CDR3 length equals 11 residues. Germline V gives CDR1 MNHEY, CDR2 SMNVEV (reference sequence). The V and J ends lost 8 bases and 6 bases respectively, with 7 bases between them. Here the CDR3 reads CASRQDEKLFF. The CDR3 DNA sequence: TGTGCCAGCCGACAGGATGAAAAACTGTTTTTT.

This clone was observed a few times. Written as DNA, the CDR3 is TGTGCCAGCAGTAAGGGGAAAGGGGGCGCGCAAGGGGCCAACGTCCTGACTTTC. Protein: CASSKGKGGAQGANVLTF. The rearrangement uses TRBV28 and TRBJ2-6, with 7 bases that match TRBD1. J lost 4 bases, V lost 5 bases, and 14 bases had no gene match. CDR1 is MDHEN and CDR2 is SYDVKM in the germline V gene. The CDR3 spans 18 residues.

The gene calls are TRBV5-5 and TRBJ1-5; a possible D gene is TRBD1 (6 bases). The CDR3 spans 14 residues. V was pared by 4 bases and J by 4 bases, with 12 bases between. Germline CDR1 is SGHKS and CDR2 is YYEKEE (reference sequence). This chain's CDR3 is CASSPGAGNQPQHF. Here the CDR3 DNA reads TGTGCCAGCAGCCCAGGGGCGGGGAATCAGCCCCAGCATTTT.